The 14 T cell receptor beta chains listed next were all sequenced from one sample in a study of T cell responses to AZD1222 COVID-19 vaccine (dated by TCRdb to 2020 to 2023). To prepare the library, the immunoSEQ multiplex PCR assay was applied. TCRdb limited this immuneACCESS table to in-frame rearrangements with V and J called. A share of clones is missing; checked studies link under half to unresolved V genes, and the rest is unexplained. The sample contains around 63,000 clones, over 75% of them found a single time. Around 20% of the sample is in the top ten clones. The intended sense of this specimen's time point label: baseline before first vaccination. The sequencing used peripheral blood, collected on day 0 of AZD1222 vaccination. The receptors derive from an adult in good health.

The CDR3: CASSQDSHRPQHF. As DNA, the CDR3 is TGTGCCAGCAGCCAAGATTCCCATCGGCCCCAGCATTTT. The chain couples TRBV14 to TRBJ1-5; the D is unclear. CDR3 length: 13 amino acids. CDR1 and CDR2 (germline): SGHDN, FVKESK. Trimming shortened V by 0 bases and J by 9 bases, and 9 bases separated the two germline ends.

The rearrangement joins TRBV15 to TRBJ1-4; no clear D. With 2 bases removed from V and 13 bases from J, the gap between germline ends came to 20 bases. Germline-derived CDR1 and CDR2 are LNHNV and YYDKDF (reference sequence). The CDR3 length is 15 residues. In nucleotides, the CDR3 is TGTGCCACCAGCAGAACCGGACGGCTTGCTGAGGGACTGTTTTTT. This encodes CATSRTGRLAEGLFF.

This clone was seen a handful of times. The rearrangement links TRBV6-5 to TRBJ2-7, with D perhaps matching TRBD1 or TRBD2 (5 bases each). Germline CDR1 and CDR2: MNHEY and SVGAGI. V was pared by 8 bases and J by 7 bases, with 15 bases between. This CDR3 spans 12 amino acids. Here the CDR3 reads CASSLSGPEQYF. The CDR3, as DNA: TGTGCCAGCTCACTATCGGGACCTGAGCAGTACTTC.

This clone was observed a few times. The chain is built from TRBV5-1 and TRBJ1-5, with TRBD1 as a possible D gene (6 bases). CDR1 is SGHRS and CDR2 is YFSETQ in the germline V gene. The length of the CDR3 is 18 residues. V shed 4 bases and J shed 0 bases, with 20 bases lying between them. The CDR3 is CASSPGYAGRGSNQPQHF. CDR3 nucleotides: TGCGCCAGCAGCCCCGGATACGCGGGCAGGGGTAGCAATCAGCCCCAGCATTTT.

The CDR3 DNA sequence: TGTGCCACCAGCAGAGATCGGGGGGAGACCCAGTACTTC. It specifies CATSRDRGETQYF. The chain couples TRBV15 to TRBJ2-5; tentative D call: TRBD2 (6 bases). CDR3 length: 13 amino acids. The germline V gene has CDR1 LNHNV and CDR2 YYDKDF (reference sequence). V was shortened by 0 bases and J by 5 bases, with 7 bases between the two germline ends.

The chain links TRBV3-1 (or the pseudogene TRBV3-2) to TRBJ1-6; 8 nucleotides match TRBD1. Per the germline V gene, CDR1 is LGHDT and CDR2 is YNNKEL (reference sequence). V was pared by 4 bases and J by 10 bases, with 9 bases of the junction left unmatched. CDR3 length: 15 residues. CDR3 sequence: CASSLTRTGRSPLHF. In DNA, the CDR3 is TGTGCCAGCAGCCTGACTCGGACAGGGAGATCACCCCTCCACTTT.

V is TRBV5-5 and J is TRBJ2-3; possibly TRBD1 for D (6 bases). CDR3 length equals 11 residues. Trimming cost V 3 bases and J 11 bases, with 10 bases left between them. Germline V gene data show CDR1 as SGHKS and CDR2 as YYEKEE (reference sequence). Here the CDR3 DNA reads TGTGCCAGCAGCTCCGGACAGAAGCAGTATTTT. Translated: CASSSGQKQYF.

The rearrangement joins TRBV7-8 to TRBJ1-2; no reliable D call. Trimming shortened V by 2 bases and J by 8 bases, and 12 bases separated the two germline ends. This CDR3 region has 13 residues. Looked up from germline, CDR1 is SGHVS and CDR2 is FQNEAQ. The CDR3 spells CASSLSIVGGYTF. The CDR3 nucleotides read TGTGCCAGCAGCTTAAGCATAGTTGGGGGCTACACCTTC.

V and J are TRBV28 and TRBJ2-6, with 10 positions matching TRBD1. CDR1 MDHEN and CDR2 SYDVKM come from the germline V gene. This CDR3 region has 16 residues. Trimming cost V 6 bases and J 3 bases; bases outside gene matches: 5. The CDR3 DNA reads as TGTGCCAGCAGGACAGGGGGCGGAGGTGGGGCCAACGTCCTGACTTTC. Encoded protein: CASRTGGGGGANVLTF.

The gene calls are TRBV9 and TRBJ1-5; D is ambiguous. Germline lookup yields CDR1 SGDLS and CDR2 YYNGEE. V was pared by 0 bases and J by 10 bases, with 14 bases between. The CDR3 has 14 amino acids. The CDR3 DNA reads as TGTGCCAGCAGCGTAGACAGTAGGGAATCCCCCCAGCATTTT. It translates to CASSVDSRESPQHF.

There are a few counts of this clone. The chain recombines TRBV15 with TRBJ2-3; 13 positions match TRBD2. CDR1 and CDR2 from the germline V gene are LNHNV and YYDKDF (reference sequence). Losses at the gene ends were 11 bases for V and 6 bases for J; bases not matched to a gene: 8. The CDR3 spans 14 residues. The chain's CDR3 is CAAGLAGAGDTQYF. For the CDR3, the DNA is TGTGCCGCCGGACTAGCGGGGGCCGGGGATACGCAGTATTTT.

V usage is TRBV2 and J usage is TRBJ2-6; D is ambiguous. Germline loops: CDR1 SNHLY, CDR2 FYNNEI. The CDR3 has 13 residues. Trimming pared 8 bases from V and 0 bases from J, leaving 5 bases between. The CDR3 loop reads CASLFSGANVLTF. CDR3 nucleotide sequence: TGTGCCAGCTTATTCTCTGGGGCCAACGTCCTGACTTTC.

This clone has a single count. The gene calls are TRBV6-5 and TRBJ2-3; TRBD2 aligns across 8 bases. V lost 8 bases, J lost 2 bases, and 3 bases stayed unmatched. The germline gives CDR1 MNHEY, CDR2 SVGAGI. The CDR3 covers 13 residues. CDR3 nucleotides: TGTGCCAGCCGGGGGGGGACCACAGATACGCAGTATTTT. The encoded protein is CASRGGTTDTQYF.

The chain couples TRBV19 to TRBJ1-6; D possibly corresponds to TRBD1 (5 bases). Germline CDR1 LNHDA, CDR2 SQIVND (reference sequence). The CDR3 length is 15 residues. The V gene lost 5 bases and the J gene lost 4 bases, with 12 bases spanning the gap. CDR3 bases: TGTGCCAGTAGTGAGGGGCTCCAGTATAATTCACCCCTCCACTTT. Its translation: CASSEGLQYNSPLHF.